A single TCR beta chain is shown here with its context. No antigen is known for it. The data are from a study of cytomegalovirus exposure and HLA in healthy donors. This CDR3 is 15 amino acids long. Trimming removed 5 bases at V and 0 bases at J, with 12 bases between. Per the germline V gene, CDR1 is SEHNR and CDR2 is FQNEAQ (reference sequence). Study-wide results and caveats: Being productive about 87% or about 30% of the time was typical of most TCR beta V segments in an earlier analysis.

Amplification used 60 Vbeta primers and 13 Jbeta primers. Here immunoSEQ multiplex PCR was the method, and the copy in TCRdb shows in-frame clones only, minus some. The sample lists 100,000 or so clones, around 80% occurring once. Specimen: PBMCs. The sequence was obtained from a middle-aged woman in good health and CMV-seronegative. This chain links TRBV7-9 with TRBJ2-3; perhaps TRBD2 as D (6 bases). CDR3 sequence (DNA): TGTGCCAGCAGCCGACTAGTTTCTAGCACAGATACGCAGTATTTT. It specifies CASSRLVSSTDTQYF.